A single sample gave rise to the 16 T cell receptor beta chains below, sequenced in a study of blood T cell repertoires in COVID-19. Profiled with immunoSEQ multiplex PCR; TCRdb holds only in-frame clones, not every one. The profile covers about 200,000 clones, with 85% appearing a single time and roughly a sixth taken by the ten largest. The source material was PBMCs or T cells enriched from blood (not recorded which). The receptors shown here come from a man aged 35 to 55 who had recovered from COVID-19.

Only one count was recorded for this clone. The chain is built from TRBV5-1 and TRBJ2-7; the match to TRBD1 covers 11 bases. CDR1 is SGHRS, CDR2 YFSETQ, per germline. The CDR3 totals 15 residues. The J segment lost 4 bases and the V segment lost 4 bases, leaving 7 bases of the junction unmatched. CDR3 region: CASSHGTGGEYEQYF. The CDR3 nucleotides are TGCGCCAGCAGCCACGGGACAGGGGGAGAATACGAGCAGTACTTC.

CDR3 DNA: TGTGCCAGCAGCCGGACCCGGGGGTCGACGTTGGAGCAGTTCTTC. Translated: CASSRTRGSTLEQFF. J is TRBJ2-1 and V is TRBV7-9, with D maybe TRBD2 (6 bases). V was shortened by 5 bases and J by 10 bases, with 21 bases between the two germline ends. This CDR3 spans 15 amino acids. Germline V gene sequence: CDR1 SEHNR, CDR2 FQNEAQ (reference sequence).

This clone was seen a few times. This chain uses TRBV24-1 with TRBJ1-2; weak D call: TRBD1 (6 bases). V was pared by 4 bases and J by 0 bases, with 11 bases between. Germline values: CDR1 KGHDR, CDR2 SFDVKD. The CDR3 spans 15 residues. The CDR3 nucleotides are TGTGCCACCAGTGAGGGCAGGGGAGCTAACTATGGCTACACCTTC. This gives the protein CATSEGRGANYGYTF.

The chain uses TRBV2 and TRBJ1-5; a weak D match, TRBD1 (5 bases). Germline CDR1 SNHLY, CDR2 FYNNEI. The CDR3 is made up of 17 amino acids. The V end was cut by 4 bases, the J end by 1 base, with 17 bases between. The chain's CDR3 is CASSVSGIGGSNQPQHF. CDR3 sequence (DNA): TGTGCCAGCAGTGTCTCAGGGATCGGTGGAAGCAATCAGCCCCAGCATTTT.

The V and J genes are TRBV11-3 and TRBJ2-7; 13 nucleotides agree with TRBD2. CDR1 SGHNT and CDR2 YENEEA come from the germline V gene. The CDR3 sequence is 17 residues long. The V gene end was trimmed by 5 bases and the J gene end by 1 base; junction bases not matched to a gene: 8. CDR3 in amino acids: CASSQSRTSGRSYEQYF. The CDR3 bases are TGTGCCAGCAGCCAAAGCCGGACTAGCGGGAGATCCTACGAGCAGTACTTC. Combining the CDR3 with reference TRBV11-3 and TRBJ2-7 gives the whole variable domain EAGVVQSPRYKIIEKKQPVAFWCNPISGHNTLYWYLQNLGQGPELLIRYENEEAVDDSQLPKDRFSAERLKGVDSTLKIQPAELGDSAVYLCASSQSRTSGRSYEQYFGPGTRLTVT.

V gene TRBV19 combines with J gene TRBJ2-2; D might be TRBD2 (5 bases). Trimming removed 3 bases from V and 7 bases from J, with 18 bases in between. The length of the CDR3 is 16 residues. CDR1 and CDR2 (germline): LNHDA, SQIVND (reference sequence). Here the CDR3 reads CASSISRSDLSGELFF. The CDR3 DNA is TGTGCCAGTAGTATTAGTCGGTCGGACTTGAGCGGGGAGCTGTTTTTT. Looking up the rest from reference TRBV19 and TRBJ2-2 gives the full variable domain: DGGITQSPKYLFRKEGQNVTLSCEQNLNHDAMYWYRQDPGQGLRLIYYSQIVNDFQKGDIAEGYSVSREKKESFPLTVTSAQKNPTAFYLCASSISRSDLSGELFFGEGSRLTVL.

The gene calls are TRBV19 and TRBJ1-1, with 7 bases matching TRBD1. Germline V gene sequence: CDR1 LNHDA, CDR2 SQIVND (reference sequence). This CDR3 contains 15 residues. With 4 bases clipped from V and 0 bases from J, the junction kept 5 bases outside the gene matches. CDR3 DNA sequence: TGTGCCAGTAGTAAAGGACAGGTCTTGAACACTGAAGCTTTCTTT. It translates to CASSKGQVLNTEAFF. Supplemented by reference TRBV19 and TRBJ1-1, the full variable domain reads DGGITQSPKYLFRKEGQNVTLSCEQNLNHDAMYWYRQDPGQGLRLIYYSQIVNDFQKGDIAEGYSVSREKKESFPLTVTSAQKNPTAFYLCASSKGQVLNTEAFFGQGTRLTVV.

V and J are TRBV6-5 and TRBJ1-4; 7 positions match TRBD1. Germline V lookup: CDR1 MNHEY, CDR2 SVGAGI. Trimming removed 5 bases from V and 8 bases from J; junction bases left unmatched: 11. The CDR3 loop spans 15 amino acids. CDR3 protein: CASSLGTAWGEKLFF. In nucleotides, the CDR3 is TGTGCCAGCAGTCTTGGGACAGCATGGGGAGAAAAACTGTTTTTT.

This clone appeared a single time. The chain has TRBV2 and TRBJ1-1; 10 nucleotides agree with TRBD1. CDR3 length: 16 amino acids. Germline-derived CDR1 and CDR2 are SNHLY and FYNNEI. With 2 bases clipped from V and 1 base from J, the junction kept 4 bases outside the gene matches. CDR3 bases: TGTGCCAGCAGTGAATGGACAGGGGGTCAGAACACTGAAGCTTTCTTT. It translates to CASSEWTGGQNTEAFF.

The chain is built from TRBV27 and TRBJ2-4, with 8 bases that match TRBD2. Germline lookup yields CDR1 MNHEY and CDR2 SMNVEV (reference sequence). V shed 2 bases, J shed 4 bases, and the junction held 4 bases outside the gene matches. This CDR3 comprises 15 residues. CDR3 protein: CASSLKREIKNIQYF. CDR3 bases: TGTGCCAGCAGTTTAAAGCGGGAGATTAAAAACATTCAGTACTTC.

This clone is a singleton in its sample. The V call is TRBV5-1, the J call TRBJ2-1; 8 nucleotides align to TRBD1. Germline CDR1 and CDR2: SGHRS and YFSETQ. The J segment lost 4 bases and the V segment lost 3 bases, leaving 6 bases of the junction unmatched. The CDR3 has 15 amino acids. CDR3 sequence (DNA): TGCGCCAGCAGCTCCGGGACAGGATCTTACAATGAGCAGTTCTTC. Translation gives CASSSGTGSYNEQFF.

This chain uses TRBV7-9 with TRBJ2-7; D gene uncertain. V was trimmed by 1 base and J by 4 bases, leaving 11 bases between them. CDR3 length equals 14 residues. Germline CDR1 and CDR2: SEHNR and FQNEAQ (reference sequence). For the CDR3, the DNA is TGTGCCAGCAGCTTAGTGGGTAGCATGTACGAGCAGTACTTC. Translated, it gives CASSLVGSMYEQYF. The complete variable domain, with remaining parts taken from reference TRBV7-9 and TRBJ2-7, reads DTGVSQNPRHKITKRGQNVTFRCDPISEHNRLYWYRQTLGQGPEFLTYFQNEAQLEKSRLLSDRFSAERPKGSFSTLEIQRTEQGDSAMYLCASSLVGSMYEQYFGPGTRLTVT.

This chain uses TRBV25-1 with TRBJ1-1, with D maybe TRBD1 (6 bases). The CDR3 totals 13 residues. Germline-derived CDR1 and CDR2 are MGHDK and SYGVNS. Trimming cost V 8 bases and J 5 bases, with 15 bases left between them. CDR3 sequence reads: CASLTGYGTEAFF. CDR3 nucleotide sequence: TGTGCCAGCCTCACAGGGTACGGAACTGAAGCTTTCTTT.

The gene calls are TRBV9 and TRBJ1-5, with a tentative D call TRBD1 (5 bases). Trimming shortened V by 4 bases and J by 7 bases, and 12 bases separated the two germline ends. The germline gives CDR1 SGDLS, CDR2 YYNGEE. There are 13 residues in the CDR3. The CDR3 coding sequence is TGTGCCAGCAGCCTTGGGGCCGGCCAGCCCCAGCATTTT. This gives the protein CASSLGAGQPQHF.

V gene TRBV3-1 (or the pseudogene TRBV3-2) combines with J gene TRBJ2-5; TRBD2 matches 11 bases. Trimming took 1 base from V and 5 from J; bases not matched to a gene: 9. This CDR3 region has 17 residues. The germline gives CDR1 LGHDT, CDR2 YNNKEL (reference sequence). CDR3 DNA sequence: TGTGCCAGCAGCCAAGGACTAGCGGGGTCCCTTGGGGAGACCCAGTACTTC. Protein: CASSQGLAGSLGETQYF.

This chain uses TRBV20-1 with TRBJ2-5; perhaps TRBD2 as D (5 bases). CDR1 and CDR2 from the germline V gene are DFQATT and SNEGSKA (reference sequence). The germline V and J ends were trimmed by 1 base and 14 bases, with 14 bases remaining between them. The CDR3 totals 11 residues. The DNA of the CDR3 is TGCAGTGCTAGAGGGAGGTCGGCCCCCTACTTC. Protein: CSARGRSAPYF.